This is a list of T cell receptor beta chains from one sample in a study of shared clonotypes between healthy human individuals. Measured with immunoSEQ multiplex PCR; TCRdb has only the in-frame clones, and not every one. The sample has fewer than 1 million clones; about 97% are singletons. Sequenced sample: naive CD8+ T cells sorted from blood. The source is a man in his thirties or forties in good health. Each CDR3 is given with its conserved first and last residue. A D gene is named only where the DNA matches it firmly. Size tells how often a clone was seen (once, few, many) or the class of an expanded clone, and some rows leave it out.

CDR3 protein,CDR3 DNA,clone size,J gene,D gene,V gene
CAWDTGAGANVLTF,TGTGCCTGGGACACAGGGGCTGGGGCCAACGTCCTGACTTTC,once,TRBJ2-6,TRBD1,TRBV30
CASSGLLRGGSSGKETQYF,TGTGCCAGCAGCGGGTTGTTAAGGGGAGGTTCTAGCGGGAAAGAGACCCAGTACTTC,.,TRBJ2-5,TRBD2,TRBV11-2
CASSWGLVGEGETQYF,TGTGCCAGCAGCTGGGGTCTAGTGGGGGAAGGGGAGACCCAGTACTTC,.,TRBJ2-5,.,TRBV7-9
CASSLITKTNEKLFF,TGTGCCAGCAGCTTAATTACTAAAACTAATGAAAAACTGTTTTTT,.,TRBJ1-4,.,TRBV7-3
CAWSVGTGVGTQYF,TGTGCCTGGAGTGTAGGGACAGGGGTGGGGACCCAGTACTTC,.,TRBJ2-5,TRBD1,TRBV30
CASSLGTGGNNEQFF,TGTGCCAGCAGCTTAGGGACAGGGGGCAACAATGAGCAGTTCTTC,.,TRBJ2-1,TRBD1,TRBV5-8
CASIETGQGNQPQHF,TGTGCCAGTATTGAGACAGGGCAGGGAAATCAGCCCCAGCATTTT,.,TRBJ1-5,TRBD1,TRBV19
CASSPPAGELFF,TGTGCCAGCAGTCCCCCCGCCGGGGAGCTGTTTTTT,.,TRBJ2-2,.,TRBV28
CASSSNHLGSIYEQYF,TGTGCCAGCAGCTCGAACCACCTTGGTAGTATTTACGAGCAGTACTTC,.,TRBJ2-7,.,TRBV11-3
CASSRGTSGTDTQYF,TGTGCCAGCAGCCGAGGGACTAGCGGAACAGATACGCAGTATTTT,.,TRBJ2-3,TRBD2,TRBV7-2
CASSSRDRPNEQYF,TGTGCCAGCAGCTCCCGGGACAGGCCCAACGAGCAGTACTTC,.,TRBJ2-7,TRBD1,TRBV7-9
CASSLTGDEQYF,TGTGCCAGCAGCTTGACAGGGGACGAGCAGTACTTC,.,TRBJ2-7,TRBD1,TRBV9
CASSRFVGGDEQFF,TGTGCCAGCAGCCGGTTCGTTGGGGGCGATGAGCAGTTCTTC,.,TRBJ2-1,.,TRBV7-9
CASSYSTGANYEQYF,TGTGCCAGCAGTTACTCGACAGGGGCTAACTACGAGCAGTACTTC,.,TRBJ2-7,TRBD1,TRBV6-5
CASSLVSGGAPLHF,TGTGCCAGCAGCCTAGTTTCTGGGGGAGCACCCCTCCACTTT,.,TRBJ1-6,.,TRBV14
CASSDWSGASSYNEQFF,TGTGCCAGCAGTGACTGGTCGGGCGCGAGCTCCTACAATGAGCAGTTCTTC,.,TRBJ2-1,.,TRBV2
CAISEGGTNNQPQHF,TGTGCCATCAGTGAGGGCGGGACAAACAATCAGCCCCAGCATTTT,.,TRBJ1-5,.,TRBV10-3
CATSRGIIAGPNTGELFF,TGTGCCACCAGCAGAGGCATTATAGCGGGACCTAACACCGGGGAGCTGTTTTTT,.,TRBJ2-2,TRBD2,TRBV15
CASSVGTGGGQPQHF,TGTGCCAGCAGCGTGGGGACAGGTGGAGGTCAGCCCCAGCATTTT,.,TRBJ1-5,TRBD1,TRBV6-5
CASSDVAVLAGGDTQYF,TGTGCCAGCAGTGACGTCGCGGTTCTAGCGGGAGGAGATACGCAGTATTTT,.,TRBJ2-3,TRBD2,TRBV6-1
CASSSLTREDYNEQFF,TGTGCCAGCAGCTCCCTAACCCGGGAGGATTACAATGAGCAGTTCTTC,.,TRBJ2-1,TRBD2,TRBV7-9
CASSLAIHRGKEYTEAFF,TGTGCCAGCAGCTTAGCAATCCACAGGGGGAAAGAGTACACTGAAGCTTTCTTT,.,TRBJ1-1,TRBD1,TRBV7-9
CASSYGQGRNEQYF,TGTGCCAGCAGTTACGGACAGGGGAGAAACGAGCAGTACTTC,.,TRBJ2-7,TRBD1,TRBV5-6
CASSPDGTSGSAETQYF,TGCGCCAGCAGCCCGGACGGGACTAGCGGGAGTGCAGAGACCCAGTACTTC,once,TRBJ2-5,TRBD2,TRBV5-1
CASSDAYPGQRREQYF,TGTGCCAGCAGCGATGCGTACCCTGGACAGCGGAGAGAGCAGTACTTC,.,TRBJ2-7,.,TRBV7-9
CASSPGPGTGGYEQFF,TGTGCCAGCTCACCGGGTCCCGGGACAGGGGGCTACGAGCAGTTCTTC,.,TRBJ2-1,TRBD1,TRBV18
CSAPTGDTGELFF,TGCAGCGCCCCGACAGGTGACACCGGGGAGCTGTTTTTT,.,TRBJ2-2,.,TRBV29-1
CATRTNTEAFF,TGTGCCACCCGTACGAACACTGAAGCTTTCTTT,once,TRBJ1-1,.,TRBV6-1
CASSQLAGGETQYF,TGTGCCAGCAGCCAACTAGCTGGAGGGGAGACCCAGTACTTC,.,TRBJ2-5,.,TRBV7-9
CASSLASAGRLAGAYEQYF,TGTGCCAGCAGCTTAGCGTCGGCGGGAAGACTAGCGGGGGCCTACGAGCAGTACTTC,.,TRBJ2-7,TRBD2,TRBV7-9
CAISESRTSETYEQYF,TGTGCCATCAGTGAGTCGCGGACTAGCGAGACCTACGAGCAGTACTTC,.,TRBJ2-7,TRBD2,TRBV10-3
CASSQQGKEQYF,TGCGCCAGCAGCCAACAGGGTAAGGAGCAGTACTTC,.,TRBJ2-7,.,TRBV4-1
CASRSGTLSNQPQHF,TGTGCCAGTAGGTCCGGGACACTTAGCAATCAGCCCCAGCATTTT,.,TRBJ1-5,.,TRBV19
CASSHFRGYEQYF,TGCGCCAGCAGCCATTTCCGCGGCTACGAGCAGTACTTC,.,TRBJ2-7,.,TRBV4-3
CASSLGGTDTQYF,TGTGCCAGCAGTTTGGGGGGGACAGATACGCAGTATTTT,.,TRBJ2-3,TRBD2,TRBV27
CASSHGTEYGYTF,TGTGCCAGCAGTCACGGGACTGAGTATGGCTACACCTTC,.,TRBJ1-2,.,TRBV11-2
CASMEGTLINQPQHF,TGTGCCAGTATGGAGGGGACCCTTATTAATCAGCCCCAGCATTTT,.,TRBJ1-5,.,TRBV19
CASSSTLEQFF,TGTGCCAGCAGCTCAACCTTAGAGCAGTTCTTC,.,TRBJ2-1,.,TRBV5-5
CASSGSNEQFF,TGTGCCAGCAGTGGGAGCAATGAGCAGTTCTTC,.,TRBJ2-1,.,TRBV28
CASSLVGTSYEQYF,TGTGCCAGCAGCTTAGTTGGTACCTCCTACGAGCAGTACTTC,.,TRBJ2-7,.,TRBV7-8
CASSEGEEGPGSNQPQHF,TGTGCCAGCAGTGAGGGTGAGGAGGGCCCAGGGAGCAATCAGCCCCAGCATTTT,.,TRBJ1-5,.,TRBV6-1
CASNPVGTGMAFF,TGTGCCAGCAACCCCGTTGGGACAGGGATGGCTTTCTTT,.,TRBJ1-1,TRBD1,TRBV7-9
CASSRRVSYEQYF,TGCGCCAGCAGCCGCCGCGTCTCCTACGAGCAGTACTTC,.,TRBJ2-7,.,TRBV4-1
CASSLAAGTYEQYF,TGTGCCAGCAGCTTAGCGGCAGGGACCTACGAGCAGTACTTC,.,TRBJ2-7,.,TRBV11-2
CASRLGSGIDTQYF,TGTGCCAGCAGACTGGGTAGCGGGATAGATACGCAGTATTTT,.,TRBJ2-3,TRBD2,TRBV27
CASSFTRGNEQFF,TGTGCCAGCAGTTTTACTAGAGGGAATGAGCAGTTCTTC,.,TRBJ2-1,.,TRBV27
CASSRPGLNYEQYF,TGTGCCAGCTCACGCCCGGGACTGAACTACGAGCAGTACTTC,.,TRBJ2-7,.,TRBV18
CASSLAGVDEQFF,TGTGCCAGCAGCTTAGCGGGAGTAGATGAGCAGTTCTTC,.,TRBJ2-1,TRBD2,TRBV7-3
CASSSPRGPEAFF,TGTGCCAGCAGCTCTCCCCGGGGCCCTGAAGCTTTCTTT,.,TRBJ1-1,.,TRBV7-9
CASSLEAGLNEKLFF,TGTGCTAGCAGCTTAGAGGCAGGGCTTAATGAAAAACTGTTTTTT,.,TRBJ1-4,.,TRBV7-7
CASSALDSDEAFF,TGCGCCAGCAGCGCACTCGACAGCGATGAAGCTTTCTTT,once,TRBJ1-1,.,TRBV4-1
CSAGWGHTF,TGCAGTGCTGGATGGGGACATACCTTC,.,TRBJ2-7,.,TRBV20-1
CASSQTGTGGTEAFF,TGCGCCAGCAGCCAAACCGGGACAGGGGGGACTGAAGCTTTCTTT,.,TRBJ1-1,TRBD1,TRBV4-1
CASSLGQGPTYEQYF,TGTGCCAGCAGCCTAGGACAGGGACCAACCTACGAGCAGTACTTC,.,TRBJ2-7,TRBD1,TRBV7-9
CASSSGLVGGELFF,TGTGCCAGCAGCTCCGGACTAGTAGGCGGGGAGCTGTTTTTT,.,TRBJ2-2,TRBD2,TRBV7-7